This TCR beta chain was recorded in a study of blood T cell repertoires in COVID-19. Assay used: immunoSEQ multiplex PCR; TCRdb lists only in-frame clones, some missing. The table has around 310,000 clones, 89% seen once. Everyone who took part was roughly 18 to 89 years old, and they came from about 25 US areas. The receptor was derived from a woman aged 25 to 39 who had recovered from COVID-19. Sequencing input: PBMCs or T cells enriched from blood (not recorded which).

CDR3 residues: CASSPQGLTNEKLFF. The CDR3 bases are TGTGCCAGCTCACCTCAGGGGTTGACTAATGAAAAACTGTTTTTT. V and J are TRBV18 and TRBJ1-4, with D possibly matching TRBD1 (6 bases). The CDR3 length is 15 residues. CDR1 KGHSH and CDR2 LQKENI come from the germline V gene. Trimming removed 3 bases at V and 2 bases at J, with 10 bases between. Full variable domain (missing parts from reference TRBV18 and TRBJ1-4): NAGVMQNPRHLVRRRGQEARLRCSPMKGHSHVYWYRQLPEEGLKFMVYLQKENIIDESGMPKERFSAEFPKEGPSILRIQQVVRGDSAAYFCASSPQGLTNEKLFFGSGTQLSVL.